This T cell receptor (beta chain) is drawn from a study of blood T cell repertoires in COVID-19. As for the study in general: Sources were T cells, B-cell-depleted T cells, or PBMCs; the material itself was cDNA or gDNA.

Study members were between roughly 18 and 100 years old and lived in 24 US regions. Authors' analysis steps: Amplification of reference gene primers was used by the study to estimate nucleated cell counts. Clones were sequenced by immunoSEQ multiplex PCR, and TCRdb holds only the in-frame ones, with some missing. V and J calls and clone size follow that table, whereas D and trimming were derived from the DNA. This table has 150,000 to 200,000 clones, roughly 90% appearing once. Deletions cut 3 bases from V and 3 bases from J, with 21 bases between. The germline CDR1 and CDR2 sequences are SGHNT and YYREEE (reference sequence). The CDR3 is 17 residues long.

This receptor was obtained from a woman between 50 and 59 years old who had recovered from COVID-19. The genes are TRBV5-4 and TRBJ1-1, with TRBD1 as a possible D gene (6 bases). What was sequenced was PBMCs or T cells enriched from blood (not recorded which). The CDR3 sequence is CASSSGTQLGWDTEAFF. The CDR3 bases are TGTGCCAGCAGCTCCGGGACACAACTCGGTTGGGACACTGAAGCTTTCTTT. Looking up the rest from reference TRBV5-4 and TRBJ1-1 gives the full variable domain: ETGVTQSPTHLIKTRGQQVTLRCSSQSGHNTVSWYQQALGQGPQFIFQYYREEENGRGNFPPRFSGLQFPNYSSELNVNALELDDSALYLCASSSGTQLGWDTEAFFGQGTRLTVV.